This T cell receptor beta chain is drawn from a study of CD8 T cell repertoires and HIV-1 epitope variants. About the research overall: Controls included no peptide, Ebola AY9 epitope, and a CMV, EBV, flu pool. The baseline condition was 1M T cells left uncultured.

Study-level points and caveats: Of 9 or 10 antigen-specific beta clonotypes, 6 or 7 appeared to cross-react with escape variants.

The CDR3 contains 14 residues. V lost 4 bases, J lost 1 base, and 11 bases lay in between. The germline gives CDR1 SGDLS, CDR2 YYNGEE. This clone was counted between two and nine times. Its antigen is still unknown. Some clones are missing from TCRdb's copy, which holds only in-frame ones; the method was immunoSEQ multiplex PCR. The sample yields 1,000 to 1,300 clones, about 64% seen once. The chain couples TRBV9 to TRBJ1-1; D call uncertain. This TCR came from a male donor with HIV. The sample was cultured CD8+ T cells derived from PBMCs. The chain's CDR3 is CASSPKDGNTEAFF. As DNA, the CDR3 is TGTGCCAGCAGCCCTAAGGACGGGAACACTGAAGCTTTCTTT.